The 2 T cell receptor beta chains listed next were all sequenced from one sample in a study of shared clonotypes between healthy human individuals. Only in-frame clones appear in the TCRdb table, and some are missing; sequencing was by immunoSEQ multiplex PCR. The table shows some 650,000 clones, with more than 95% occurring only once. The specimen was naive CD4+ T cells sorted from blood. Subset denoted: CD45RA+ positively selected. All receptors derive from a woman between 25 and 40 years old in good health.

The V and J genes are TRBV30 and TRBJ1-4; D is unclear. With 1 base removed from V and 5 bases from J, the gap between germline ends came to 17 bases. The CDR3 is 16 residues long. Germline lookup yields CDR1 GTSNPN and CDR2 SVGIG (reference sequence). CDR3 bases: TGTGCCTGGAGTGGGTCCGTTAGGGCGAAAAATGAAAAACTGTTTTTT. This codes for CAWSGSVRAKNEKLFF.

The chain has TRBV5-1 and TRBJ2-2; 10 nucleotides agree with TRBD2. V dropped 6 bases and J dropped 6; count of bases not matched to a gene: 5. Germline loops: CDR1 SGHRS, CDR2 YFSETQ. CDR3 length equals 14 residues. The CDR3 DNA sequence: TGCGCCAGCAAAGCGGGAGGGCCTTCCGGGGAGCTGTTTTTT. Encoded protein: CASKAGGPSGELFF. Together with reference TRBV5-1 and TRBJ2-2, the CDR3 gives the full variable domain: KAGVTQTPRYLIKTRGQQVTLSCSPISGHRSVSWYQQTPGQGLQFLFEYFSETQRNKGNFPGRFSGRQFSNSRSEMNVSTLELGDSALYLCASKAGGPSGELFFGEGSRLTVL.